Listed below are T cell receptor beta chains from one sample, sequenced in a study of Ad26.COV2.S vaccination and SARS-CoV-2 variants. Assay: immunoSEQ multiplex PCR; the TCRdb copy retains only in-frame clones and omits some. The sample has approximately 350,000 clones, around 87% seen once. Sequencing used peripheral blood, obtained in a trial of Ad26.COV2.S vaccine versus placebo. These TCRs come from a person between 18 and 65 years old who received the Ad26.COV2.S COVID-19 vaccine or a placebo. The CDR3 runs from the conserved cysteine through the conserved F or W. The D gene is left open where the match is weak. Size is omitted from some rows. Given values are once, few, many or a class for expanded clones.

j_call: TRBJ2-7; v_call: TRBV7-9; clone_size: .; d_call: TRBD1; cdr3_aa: CASSPRRLDRDGEQYF; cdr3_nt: TGTGCCAGCAGCCCACGTAGACTTGACAGGGACGGCGAGCAGTACTTC
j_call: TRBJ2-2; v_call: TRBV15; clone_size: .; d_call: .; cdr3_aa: CATSRDPITTGELFF; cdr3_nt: TGTGCCACCAGCAGAGACCCGATTACCACCGGGGAGCTGTTTTTT
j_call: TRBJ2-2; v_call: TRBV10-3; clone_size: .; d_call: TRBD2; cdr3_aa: CAITQTSGYTGELFF; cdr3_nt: TGTGCCATCACTCAGACTAGCGGGTACACCGGGGAGCTGTTTTTT
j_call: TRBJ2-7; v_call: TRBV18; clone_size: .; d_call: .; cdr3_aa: CASSPPSYEQYF; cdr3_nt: TGTGCCAGCTCACCACCGAGCTACGAGCAGTACTTC
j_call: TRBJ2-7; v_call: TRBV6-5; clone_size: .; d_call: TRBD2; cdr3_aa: CASSTGLAGDEQYF; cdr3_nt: TGTGCCAGCAGCACGGGACTAGCGGGGGACGAGCAGTACTTC
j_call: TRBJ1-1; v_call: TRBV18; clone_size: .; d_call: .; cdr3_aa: CASQGNRNTEAFF; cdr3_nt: TGTGCCAGCCAAGGCAATCGAAACACTGAAGCTTTCTTT
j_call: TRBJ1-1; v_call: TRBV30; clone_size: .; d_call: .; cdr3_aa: CAWSAGNTEAFF; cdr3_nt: TGTGCCTGGAGTGCAGGGAACACTGAAGCTTTCTTT
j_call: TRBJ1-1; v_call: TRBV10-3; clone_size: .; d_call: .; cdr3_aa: CAISGPGGTEAFF; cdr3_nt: TGTGCCATCAGTGGGCCGGGGGGCACTGAAGCTTTCTTT
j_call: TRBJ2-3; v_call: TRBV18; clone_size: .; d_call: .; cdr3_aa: CASSPWSGASTDTQYF; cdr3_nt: TGTGCCAGCTCACCTTGGAGCGGAGCTAGCACAGATACGCAGTATTTT
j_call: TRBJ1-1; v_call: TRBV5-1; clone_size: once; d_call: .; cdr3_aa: CASSLDSMNTEAFF; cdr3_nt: TGCGCCAGCAGCTTGGATTCTATGAACACTGAAGCTTTCTTT
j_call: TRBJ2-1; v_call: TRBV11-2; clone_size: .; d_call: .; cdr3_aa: CASSRSDGSSYNEQFF; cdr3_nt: TGTGCCAGCAGCCGAAGCGACGGCAGCTCCTACAATGAGCAGTTCTTC
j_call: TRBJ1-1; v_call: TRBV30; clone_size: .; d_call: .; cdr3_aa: CAWSVRTPRVEAFF; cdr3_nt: TGTGCCTGGAGTGTAAGGACTCCTCGGGTTGAAGCTTTCTTT
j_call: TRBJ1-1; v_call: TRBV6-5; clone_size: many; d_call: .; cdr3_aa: CASSKEGVHTEAFF; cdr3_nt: TGTGCCAGCAGTAAGGAGGGGGTTCACACTGAAGCTTTCTTT
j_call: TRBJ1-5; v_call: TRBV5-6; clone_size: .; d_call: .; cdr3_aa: CASSPQRRNQPQHF; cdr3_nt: TGTGCCAGCAGCCCCCAGAGACGCAATCAGCCCCAGCATTTT
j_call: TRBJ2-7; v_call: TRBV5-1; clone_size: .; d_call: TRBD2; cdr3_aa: CASSLLAGNSYEQYF; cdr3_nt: TGCGCCAGCAGCCTACTAGCGGGGAACTCCTACGAGCAGTACTTC
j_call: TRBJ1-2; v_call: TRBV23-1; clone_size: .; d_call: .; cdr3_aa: CASSQIPNHYGYTF; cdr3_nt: TGCGCCAGCAGTCAAATACCGAACCACTATGGCTACACCTTC
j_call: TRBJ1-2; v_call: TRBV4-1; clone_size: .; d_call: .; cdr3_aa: CASSQERASVSYGYTF; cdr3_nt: TGCGCCAGCAGCCAAGAACGCGCTTCGGTTTCCTATGGCTACACCTTC
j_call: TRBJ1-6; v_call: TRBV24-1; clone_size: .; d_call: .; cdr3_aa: CATKGHSGSYNSPLHF; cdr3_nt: TGTGCCACCAAGGGACATTCTGGCTCCTATAATTCACCCCTCCACTTT
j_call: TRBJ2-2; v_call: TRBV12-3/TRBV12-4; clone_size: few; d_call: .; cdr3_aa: CASSTGTGELFF; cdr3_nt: TGTGCCAGCAGTACGGGTACCGGGGAGCTGTTTTTT
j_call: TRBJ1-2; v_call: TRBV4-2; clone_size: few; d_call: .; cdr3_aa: CASSPSTAGEAGYTF; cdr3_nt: TGTGCCAGCAGCCCATCGACGGCAGGGGAGGCTGGCTACACCTTC
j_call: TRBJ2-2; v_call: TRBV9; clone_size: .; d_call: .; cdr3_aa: CASSDNPTTGELFF; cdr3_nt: TGTGCCAGCAGCGACAACCCTACCACCGGGGAGCTGTTTTTT
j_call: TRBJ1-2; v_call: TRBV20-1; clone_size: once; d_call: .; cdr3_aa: CSGVSNYGYTF; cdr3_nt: TGCAGTGGGGTATCTAACTATGGCTACACCTTC
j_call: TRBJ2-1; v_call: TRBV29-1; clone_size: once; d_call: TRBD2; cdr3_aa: CSVRLAGGNEQFF; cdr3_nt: TGCAGCGTTCGACTAGCGGGGGGGAATGAGCAGTTCTTC
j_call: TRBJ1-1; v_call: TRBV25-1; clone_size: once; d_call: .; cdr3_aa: CASRSTWGTEAFF; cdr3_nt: TGTGCCAGCCGCAGCACATGGGGCACTGAAGCTTTCTTT
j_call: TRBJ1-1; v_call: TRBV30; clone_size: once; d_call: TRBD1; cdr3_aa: CAWSDGQGSTEAFF; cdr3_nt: TGTGCCTGGAGTGACGGACAGGGTTCCACTGAAGCTTTCTTT
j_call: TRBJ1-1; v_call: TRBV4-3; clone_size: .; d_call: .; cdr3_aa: CASSQAHKASGTEAFF; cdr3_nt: TGCGCCAGCAGCCAAGCCCATAAGGCATCGGGGACTGAAGCTTTCTTT
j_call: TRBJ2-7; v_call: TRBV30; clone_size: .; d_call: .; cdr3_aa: CAWSVRGDSYEQYF; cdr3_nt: TGTGCCTGGAGTGTACGAGGGGACTCCTACGAGCAGTACTTC
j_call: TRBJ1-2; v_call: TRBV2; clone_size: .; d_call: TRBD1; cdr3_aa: CASSWRDRDHGYTF; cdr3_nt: TGTGCCAGCAGTTGGCGGGACAGGGATCATGGCTACACCTTC
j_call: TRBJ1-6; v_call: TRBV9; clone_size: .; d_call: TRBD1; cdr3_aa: CASSGDRVGSPLHF; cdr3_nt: TGTGCCAGCAGCGGGGACAGGGTAGGGTCACCCCTCCACTTT
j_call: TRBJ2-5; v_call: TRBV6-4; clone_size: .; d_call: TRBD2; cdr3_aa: CASRGRRGGAETQYF; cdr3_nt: TGTGCCAGCAGGGGACGCCGCGGGGGGGCGGAGACCCAGTACTTC
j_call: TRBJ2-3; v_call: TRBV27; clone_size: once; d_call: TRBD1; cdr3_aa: CASSPGTGFGTQYF; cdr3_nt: TGTGCCAGCAGCCCCGGGACAGGATTCGGTACGCAGTATTTT
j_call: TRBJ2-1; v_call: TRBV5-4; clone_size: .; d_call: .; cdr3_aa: CASTAYGVGDEQFF; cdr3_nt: TGTGCCAGCACCGCGTATGGGGTAGGCGATGAGCAGTTCTTC
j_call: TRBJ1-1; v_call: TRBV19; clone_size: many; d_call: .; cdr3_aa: CASSGTANSVAFF; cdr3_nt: TGTGCCAGTAGTGGGACGGCGAACAGTGTAGCTTTCTTT
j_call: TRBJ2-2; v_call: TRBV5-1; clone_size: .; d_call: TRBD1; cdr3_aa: CASSLGGQPTGELFF; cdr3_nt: TGCGCCAGCAGCTTGGGGGGACAGCCCACCGGGGAGCTGTTTTTT
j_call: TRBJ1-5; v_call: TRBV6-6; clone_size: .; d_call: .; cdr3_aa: CASSNLNYNQPQHF; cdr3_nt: TGTGCCAGTTCCAATCTAAATTACAATCAGCCCCAGCATTTT
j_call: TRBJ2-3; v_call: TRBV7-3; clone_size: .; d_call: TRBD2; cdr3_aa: CASSPMTSGGRRTDTQYF; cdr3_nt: TGTGCCAGCAGCCCGATGACTAGCGGGGGGCGGCGCACAGATACGCAGTATTTT
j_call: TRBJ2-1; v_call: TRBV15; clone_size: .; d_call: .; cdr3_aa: CATSRDTAPNEQFF; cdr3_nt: TGTGCCACCAGCAGAGATACGGCTCCGAATGAGCAGTTCTTC
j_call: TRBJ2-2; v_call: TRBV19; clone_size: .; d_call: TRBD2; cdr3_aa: CASSRVAGGPANTGELFF; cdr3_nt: TGTGCCAGTAGTCGGGTAGCGGGGGGGCCGGCGAACACCGGGGAGCTGTTTTTT
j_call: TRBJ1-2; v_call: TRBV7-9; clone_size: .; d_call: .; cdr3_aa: CASSLGRMGYTF; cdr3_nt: TGTGCCAGCAGCTTAGGACGGATGGGCTACACCTTC
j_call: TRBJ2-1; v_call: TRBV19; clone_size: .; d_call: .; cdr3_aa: CASSGPKGRPGENEQFF; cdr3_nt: TGTGCCAGTAGTGGGCCCAAAGGACGCCCCGGCGAAAATGAGCAGTTCTTC
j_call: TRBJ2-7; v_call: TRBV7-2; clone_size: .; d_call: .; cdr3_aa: CASSLGWAYEQYF; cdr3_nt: TGTGCCAGCAGCTTAGGGTGGGCCTACGAGCAGTACTTC
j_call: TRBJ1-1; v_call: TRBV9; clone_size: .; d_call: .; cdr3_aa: CASSVEEGYTEAFF; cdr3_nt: TGTGCCAGCAGCGTAGAAGAGGGGTACACTGAAGCTTTCTTT
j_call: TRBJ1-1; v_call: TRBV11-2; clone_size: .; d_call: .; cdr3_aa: CASSRGLNTEAFF; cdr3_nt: TGTGCCAGCAGCCGCGGACTGAACACTGAAGCTTTCTTT
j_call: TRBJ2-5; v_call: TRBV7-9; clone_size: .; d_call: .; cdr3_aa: CASSSWDTIETQYF; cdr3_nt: TGTGCCAGCAGCTCATGGGACACAATAGAGACCCAGTACTTC
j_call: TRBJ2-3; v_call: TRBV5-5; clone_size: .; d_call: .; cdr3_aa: CASSVLFRVTDTQYF; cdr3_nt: TGTGCCAGCAGCGTCCTTTTCCGGGTCACAGATACGCAGTATTTT
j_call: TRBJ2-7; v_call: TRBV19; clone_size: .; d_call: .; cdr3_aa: CASSPFQGTYEQYF; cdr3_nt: TGTGCTAGTAGCCCCTTTCAGGGTACCTACGAGCAGTACTTC
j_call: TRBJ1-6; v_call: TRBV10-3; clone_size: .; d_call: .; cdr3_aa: CAISEALGLNSPLHF; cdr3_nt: TGTGCCATCAGTGAGGCGCTGGGTCTCAATTCACCCCTCCACTTT
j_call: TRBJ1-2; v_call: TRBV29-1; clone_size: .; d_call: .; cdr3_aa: CSVDSSNYGYTF; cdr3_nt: TGCAGCGTCGACAGCTCTAACTATGGCTACACCTTC
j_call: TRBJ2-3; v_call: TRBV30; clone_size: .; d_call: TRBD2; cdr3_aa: CAWSVGLAGVTDTQYF; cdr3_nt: TGTGCCTGGAGTGTAGGTCTAGCGGGGGTCACAGATACGCAGTATTTT
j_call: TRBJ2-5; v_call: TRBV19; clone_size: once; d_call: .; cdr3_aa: CASSRLPGLSETQYF; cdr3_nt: TGTGCCAGTAGTCGGCTACCGGGACTCTCAGAGACCCAGTACTTC
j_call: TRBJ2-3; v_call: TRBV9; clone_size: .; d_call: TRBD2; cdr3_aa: CASSVVTSGGAQDTQYF; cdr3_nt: TGTGCCAGCAGCGTAGTAACTAGCGGGGGGGCACAAGATACGCAGTATTTT
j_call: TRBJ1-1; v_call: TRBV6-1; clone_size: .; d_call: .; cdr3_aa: CASSEAGMNTEAFF; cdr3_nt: TGTGCCAGCAGTGAAGCCGGAATGAACACTGAAGCTTTCTTT
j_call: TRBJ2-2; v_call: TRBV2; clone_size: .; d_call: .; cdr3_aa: CASTLENTGELFF; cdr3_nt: TGTGCCAGCACTCTGGAGAACACCGGGGAGCTGTTTTTT